Sequencing of this T cell receptor beta chain was carried out in a study of identical twins. The table lists this clonotype with a few counts. TCRdb passed the 5' RACE reads through MiXCR, listing each CDR3 protein once. This sample has approximately 630,000 distinct CDR3 sequences, with about 7.1% found just once. V was trimmed by 9 bases and J by 5 bases, leaving 16 bases between them. CDR1 and CDR2 (germline): SNHLY, FYNNEI. The CDR3 consists of 13 residues. A further study also used this sample, focusing on yellow fever vaccine responses in identical twins.

This chain connects TRBV2 to TRBJ2-5; unclear D gene. The sequenced sample consisted of PBMCs. This receptor was identified in a woman under 30 in good health. The CDR3 reads CASQRSREETQYF. Written as DNA, the CDR3 is TGTGCCAGTCAGAGATCTAGAGAGGAGACCCAGTACTTC.